Listed here is a single TCR beta chain. Each patient's relapse followed autologous stem cell transplantation, and brentuximab vedotin exposure varied. CDR1 is ENHRY and CDR2 is SYGVKD in the germline V gene. The V gene end was trimmed by 2 bases and the J gene end by 0 bases; junction bases not matched to a gene: 16. This CDR3 has 21 amino acids. The sample is drawn from a study of PD-1 blockade in classical Hodgkin lymphoma. Sequenced by immunoSEQ multiplex PCR; TCRdb stores in-frame clones only, minus some. This table holds 35,000 or so clones, around 70% found once. This chain links TRBV10-3 with TRBJ2-1, with TRBD2 matching 10 bases. Here the sequenced sample was peripheral blood mononuclear cells (PBMCs), taken before the second cycle of nivolumab. The sequence came from a human donor with classical Hodgkin lymphoma. As DNA, the CDR3 is TGTGCCATCAGTGAGGCTCCGGGACTAGCGTTCTCTCGGAGCTCCTACAATGAGCAGTTCTTC. Its translation: CAISEAPGLAFSRSSYNEQFF.